A single sample gave rise to the 21 T cell receptor beta chains below, sequenced in a study of shared clonotypes between healthy human individuals. TCRdb's copy holds only in-frame clones and misses some; the assay was immunoSEQ multiplex PCR. The sample contains about 2.1 million clones, around 95% of which appear only once. CD45RO negativity and positive selection for CCR7 defined naive CD8 cells, a population that excluded terminally differentiated effector memory CD45RA+ cells. The sample taken for sequencing was naive CD8+ T cells from PBMCs. The receptors were gathered from a man between 18 and 29 years old in good health. Some clones in this sample may be carry-over from other donors' samples.

This chain uses TRBV5-1 with TRBJ2-5; D perhaps matches TRBD2 (6 bases). Per germline, CDR1 SGHRS and CDR2 YFSETQ. CDR3 length equals 15 residues. V was pared by 5 bases and J by 3 bases, with 17 bases between. The CDR3, as DNA: TGCGCCAGCAGATCTCTAACGGGGGTGGAAGAGACCCAGTACTTC. Protein product: CASRSLTGVEETQYF. The complete variable domain, with remaining parts taken from reference TRBV5-1 and TRBJ2-5, reads KAGVTQTPRYLIKTRGQQVTLSCSPISGHRSVSWYQQTPGQGLQFLFEYFSETQRNKGNFPGRFSGRQFSNSRSEMNVSTLELGDSALYLCASRSLTGVEETQYFGPGTRLLVL.

The V call is TRBV7-6, the J call TRBJ2-4, with unresolved D. Trimming left V 10 bases short and J 0 bases short, with 13 bases between. In germline, CDR1 is SGHVS, CDR2 FNYEAQ. The length of the CDR3 is 14 residues. CDR3 coding DNA: TGTGCCATAGGTGGCGCAAAAGCCAAAAACATTCAGTACTTC. Protein sequence: CAIGGAKAKNIQYF.

Only one count was recorded for this clone. V is TRBV9 and J is TRBJ2-5; D not resolved. V lost 3 bases and J 4 bases, leaving 19 bases between the germline ends. This CDR3 spans 16 amino acids. From germline, CDR1 is SGDLS and CDR2 YYNGEE. The CDR3 DNA follows: TGTGCCAGCAGCGCGGGCACAGCGCCGGGTGGAGAGACCCAGTACTTC. Translating gives CASSAGTAPGGETQYF.

The V gene is TRBV11-2, the J gene TRBJ2-7; D perhaps matches TRBD2 (6 bases). Germline assignment: CDR1 SGHAT and CDR2 FQNNGV. With 4 bases removed from V and 4 bases from J, the gap between germline ends came to 17 bases. This CDR3 is built from 15 residues. CDR3 protein: CASSSRDSPGYEQYF. As DNA, the CDR3 is TGTGCCAGCAGCTCGCGGGACTCCCCTGGGTACGAGCAGTACTTC.

The chain joins TRBV4-1 to TRBJ2-7; a possible D gene is TRBD2 (6 bases). V gave up 3 bases and J gave up 2 bases, with 17 bases separating them. The V gene's germline CDR1 is MGHRA and CDR2 YSYEKL. This CDR3 contains 16 residues. CDR3 sequence (DNA): TGCGCCAGCAGCCAGGGGAAAGGCGCGGGGCCCTACGAGCAGTACTTC. It codes for CASSQGKGAGPYEQYF.

With regard to this clone: This same CDR3 is encoded by further DNA sequences in the sample. The chain uses TRBV7-9 and TRBJ2-3; TRBD2 aligns across 14 bases. V was clipped by 5 bases and J by 3 bases; unmatched bases: 4. Germline CDR1 and CDR2: SEHNR and FQNEAQ (reference sequence). CDR3 length equals 16 residues. CDR3 sequence: CASSLGTSGSTDTQYF. In nucleotides, the CDR3 is TGTGCCAGCAGCCTCGGGACTAGCGGGAGTACAGATACGCAGTATTTT.

The chain combines TRBV15 with TRBJ2-7, with D possibly being TRBD1 (6 bases). Between the trimmed V and J ends, which lost 5 bases and 3 bases, there was a span of 17 bases. Germline CDR1 is LNHNV and CDR2 is YYDKDF (reference sequence). This CDR3 comprises 15 residues. The CDR3 reads CATSYARLTGYEQYF. The CDR3, as DNA: TGTGCCACCAGCTACGCCAGACTGACAGGCTACGAGCAGTACTTC. The whole variable domain, filled in from reference TRBV15 and TRBJ2-7, reads DAMVIQNPRYQVTQFGKPVTLSCSQTLNHNVMYWYQQKSSQAPKLLFHYYDKDFNNEADTPDNFQSRRPNTSFCFLDIRSPGLGDTAMYLCATSYARLTGYEQYFGPGTRLTVT.

This rearrangement joins TRBV27 to TRBJ1-2, with D hard to call. CDR3 length: 13 residues. Trimming pared 3 bases from V and 1 base from J, leaving 6 bases between. CDR1 and CDR2 (germline): MNHEY, SMNVEV (reference sequence). The CDR3 nucleotides are TGTGCCAGCAGTTTCCCCGGTAACTATGGCTACACCTTC. Translation: CASSFPGNYGYTF.

The chain combines TRBV7-2 with TRBJ2-2; 9 bases are shared with TRBD1. The CDR3 covers 18 residues. Germline V gene data show CDR1 as SGHTA and CDR2 as FQGNSA. J was trimmed by 7 bases and V by 2 bases; bases with no gene match: 14. Here the CDR3 reads CASSLPRGDRVLNGELFF. The CDR3 DNA follows: TGTGCCAGCAGCTTACCGCGAGGGGACAGGGTGTTGAACGGGGAGCTGTTTTTT. Complete variable domain (other parts from reference TRBV7-2 and TRBJ2-2): GAGVSQSPSNKVTEKGKDVELRCDPISGHTALYWYRQSLGQGLEFLIYFQGNSAPDKSGLPSDRFSAERTGGSVSTLTIQRTQQEDSAVYLCASSLPRGDRVLNGELFFGEGSRLTVL.

The gene calls are TRBV7-6 and TRBJ1-2, with D possibly TRBD1 on 6 matching bases. The CDR3 is 13 residues long. Germline loops: CDR1 SGHVS, CDR2 FNYEAQ. Deletions cut 5 bases from V and 8 bases from J, with 15 bases between. CDR3 coding DNA: TGTGCCAGCAGCCCCTCCCCAGGGGAAGGCTACACCTTC. Encoded protein: CASSPSPGEGYTF.

As for this clone: The same CDR3 can be traced to other DNA sequences in this sample. V and J are TRBV27 and TRBJ2-1, with TRBD2 matching 10 bases. V dropped 6 bases and J dropped 4; count of bases not matched to a gene: 0. Germline assignment: CDR1 MNHEY and CDR2 SMNVEV (reference sequence). CDR3 length: 13 amino acids. The CDR3 DNA follows: TGTGCCAGCAGGACTAGCGGGTACAATGAGCAGTTCTTC. Translating gives CASRTSGYNEQFF.

A single count supports this clone. The chain joins TRBV7-9 to TRBJ2-5; possibly TRBD1 for D (6 bases). The CDR3 is 16 amino acids. Germline V gene data show CDR1 as SEHNR and CDR2 as FQNEAQ (reference sequence). Between the trimmed V and J ends, which lost 4 bases and 2 bases, there was a span of 17 bases. The CDR3 sequence is CASSSGAFGHQETQYF. The CDR3 DNA follows: TGTGCCAGCAGCTCAGGGGCTTTCGGACATCAAGAGACCCAGTACTTC.

The chain is built from TRBV6-1 and TRBJ2-1; 9 bases are a match to TRBD2. This CDR3 is 15 amino acids long. CDR1 MNHNS and CDR2 SASEGT come from the germline V gene. V dropped 4 bases and J dropped 7; count of bases not matched to a gene: 8. The CDR3: CASSVNSGSGNEQFF. For the CDR3, the DNA is TGTGCCAGCAGTGTCAATAGCGGGAGCGGGAATGAGCAGTTCTTC.

The chain recombines TRBV27 with TRBJ2-3; D remains unclear. The ends were cut back, 7 bases at V and 1 base at J, with 18 bases in the middle. Germline assignment: CDR1 MNHEY and CDR2 SMNVEV (reference sequence). The CDR3 sequence is 16 residues long. CDR3 nucleotide sequence: TGTGCCAGCAACGGTGTCGGACCCTGGGGCACAGATACGCAGTATTTT. This codes for CASNGVGPWGTDTQYF.

The gene calls are TRBV28 and TRBJ2-3; a possible D gene is TRBD2 (6 bases). The CDR3 contains 15 residues. The germline CDR1 and CDR2 sequences are MDHEN and SYDVKM. Here the CDR3 reads CAHLSRGGITDTQYF. The CDR3 bases are TGTGCGCACCTGAGCCGAGGAGGGATTACAGATACGCAGTATTTT.

This chain joins TRBV7-8 and TRBJ2-2, with 7 bases lining up with TRBD1. CDR3 size: 11 residues. Per germline, CDR1 SGHVS and CDR2 FQNEAQ. The CDR3 region is CAGTDTGELFF. In nucleotides, the CDR3 is TGTGCGGGGACAGACACCGGGGAGCTGTTTTTT.

This chain connects TRBV10-1 to TRBJ1-1; 9 bases agree with TRBD1. With 5 bases clipped from V and 4 bases from J, the junction kept 8 bases outside the gene matches. In germline, CDR1 is WNHNN, CDR2 SYGVQD (reference sequence). This CDR3 has 15 amino acids. The CDR3 DNA reads TGCGCCAGCAGTTACTTGACAGGGGGGGGCACTGAAGCTTTCTTT. This sequence encodes CASSYLTGGGTEAFF.

The chain recombines TRBV7-8 with TRBJ2-7, with TRBD1 as a possible D gene (6 bases). This CDR3 contains 13 residues. The ends were cut back, 5 bases at V and 3 bases at J, with 11 bases in the middle. Germline V gene data show CDR1 as SGHVS and CDR2 as FQNEAQ. DNA for the CDR3: TGTGCCAGCAGCCGGACAGCCTTCTACGAGCAGTACTTC. This sequence encodes CASSRTAFYEQYF.

This sequence joins TRBV10-3 and TRBJ2-7; D unclear. The V and J ends lost 7 bases and 3 bases respectively, with 10 bases between them. Germline V gene lookup returns CDR1 ENHRY and CDR2 SYGVKD. The CDR3 extends over 12 amino acids. This CDR3 reads CAIMSSFYEQYF. CDR3 DNA: TGTGCCATCATGTCCAGCTTCTACGAGCAGTACTTC.

The chain employs TRBV7-9 and TRBJ2-2; a weak D match, TRBD1 (6 bases). V lost 5 bases, J lost 5 bases, and 15 bases lay in between. This CDR3 region has 15 residues. Germline values: CDR1 SEHNR, CDR2 FQNEAQ (reference sequence). CDR3 loop: CASSTNRASTGELFF. Here the CDR3 DNA reads TGTGCCAGCAGCACCAACAGGGCCAGTACCGGGGAGCTGTTTTTT. Based on the CDR3 plus reference TRBV7-9 and TRBJ2-2, the full variable domain is DTGVSQNPRHKITKRGQNVTFRCDPISEHNRLYWYRQTLGQGPEFLTYFQNEAQLEKSRLLSDRFSAERPKGSFSTLEIQRTEQGDSAMYLCASSTNRASTGELFFGEGSRLTVL.

This chain links TRBV27 with TRBJ2-7; no clear D gene. CDR1 MNHEY and CDR2 SMNVEV come from the germline V gene (reference sequence). The CDR3 runs to 15 residues. Trimming stripped 0 bases from V and 7 bases from J, with 16 bases between. The CDR3 DNA reads TGTGCCAGCAGTTTATCAGGGATTGGGCCGAAAGAGCAGTACTTC. Protein sequence: CASSLSGIGPKEQYF.